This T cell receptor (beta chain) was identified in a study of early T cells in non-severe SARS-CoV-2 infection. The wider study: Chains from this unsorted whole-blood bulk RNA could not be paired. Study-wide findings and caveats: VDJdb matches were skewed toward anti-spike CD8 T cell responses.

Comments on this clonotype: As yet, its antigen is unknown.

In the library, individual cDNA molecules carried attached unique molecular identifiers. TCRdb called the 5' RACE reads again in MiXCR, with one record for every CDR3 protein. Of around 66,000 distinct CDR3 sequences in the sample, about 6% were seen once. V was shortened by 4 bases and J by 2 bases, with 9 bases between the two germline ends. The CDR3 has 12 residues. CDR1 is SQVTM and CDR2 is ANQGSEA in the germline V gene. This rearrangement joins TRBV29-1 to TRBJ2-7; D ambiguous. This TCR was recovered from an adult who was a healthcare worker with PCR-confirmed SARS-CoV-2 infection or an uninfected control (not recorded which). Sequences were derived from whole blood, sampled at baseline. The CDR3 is CSVVGTTYEQYF. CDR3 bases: TGCAGCGTTGTTGGCACCACCTACGAGCAGTACTTC.